A single sample gave rise to the 8 T cell receptor beta chains below, sequenced in a study of T cell changes during pregnancy in multiple sclerosis. Clones were sequenced by immunoSEQ multiplex PCR, and TCRdb holds only the in-frame ones, with some missing. The sample yields 40,000 to 45,000 clones, 75% to 95% seen once. The specimen was CD4+ T cells from peripheral blood mononuclear cells, collected in the second trimester of pregnancy. The origin of the receptors is a female donor in good health, enrolled as a control in a pregnancy study.

The chain uses TRBV28 and TRBJ2-3; 11 positions match TRBD2. V dropped 6 bases and J dropped 8; count of bases not matched to a gene: 10. This CDR3 is 15 amino acids long. Germline V gives CDR1 MDHEN, CDR2 SYDVKM. CDR3 nucleotides: TGTGCCAGCAGAGGGACTAGCGGTAGGCTCCCTACGCAGTATTTT. It codes for CASRGTSGRLPTQYF.

The chain links TRBV7-2 to TRBJ2-2; 14 bases line up with TRBD2. This CDR3 region has 19 residues. V lost 0 bases, J lost 3 bases, and 6 bases stayed unmatched. CDR1 is SGHTA, CDR2 FQGNSA, per germline. CDR3 sequence: CASSLARGLAGVHTGELFF. CDR3 nucleotides: TGTGCCAGCAGCTTAGCGAGGGGACTAGCGGGAGTCCACACCGGGGAGCTGTTTTTT.

The genes are TRBV6-5 and TRBJ1-4; TRBD1 might be the D (6 bases). There are 14 residues in the CDR3. Germline CDR1 and CDR2: MNHEY and SVGAGI. Deletions cut 7 bases from V and 6 bases from J, with 15 bases between. The CDR3 loop is CASTRGGGDEKLFF. The CDR3 coding sequence is TGTGCCAGCACCCGCGGGGGGGGCGATGAAAAACTGTTTTTT.

CDR3 coding DNA: TGTGCCAGCAGTGAGGGGGACAGGGGATCTGGAAACACCATATATTTT. Translating it yields CASSEGDRGSGNTIYF. The chain links TRBV6-1 to TRBJ1-3; 10 nucleotides align to TRBD1. The germline CDR1 and CDR2 sequences are MNHNS and SASEGT. The CDR3 contains 16 residues. V lost 3 bases and J lost 1; bases outside the gene matches: 3.

The chain links TRBV30 to TRBJ1-6, with TRBD1 matching 7 bases. Germline V gene sequence: CDR1 GTSNPN, CDR2 SVGIG (reference sequence). This CDR3 contains 13 residues. Trimming at V came to 6 bases and at J to 9 bases, leaving 8 bases not matched to a gene. The CDR3 loop reads CACSGTEGSPLHF. The CDR3 DNA is TGTGCCTGTTCCGGGACAGAAGGTTCACCCCTCCACTTT.

The V call is TRBV25-1, the J call TRBJ2-3, with D hard to call. The V and J ends lost 4 bases and 6 bases respectively, with 11 bases between them. Germline V CDR1 and CDR2: MGHDK, SYGVNS. The CDR3 spans 13 residues. CDR3 sequence: CASSGGSWDTQYF. CDR3 coding DNA: TGTGCCAGCAGTGGTGGCTCTTGGGATACGCAGTATTTT.

This clone was seen only a few times. The chain uses TRBV4-2 and TRBJ1-5; TRBD1 is a possible D gene (6 bases). Germline loops: CDR1 LGHNA, CDR2 YNFKEQ. The CDR3 spans 15 residues. V shed 1 base and J shed 4 bases, with 11 bases lying between them. Here the CDR3 reads CASSQAFTGNQPQHF. Here the CDR3 DNA reads TGTGCCAGCAGCCAAGCGTTTACAGGGAATCAGCCCCAGCATTTT.

The J gene is TRBJ2-4, the V gene TRBV6-5, with 10 bases matching TRBD1. CDR1 is MNHEY and CDR2 is SVGAGI in the germline V gene. The CDR3 has 15 amino acids. With V trimmed by 6 bases and J by 7 bases, 9 bases remained unmatched. The CDR3 protein is CASSSGTGARNIQYF. CDR3 nucleotide sequence: TGTGCCAGCAGCTCCGGGACAGGGGCCAGGAACATTCAGTACTTC.